Below, one T cell receptor (beta chain) is given with its context. Sequencing was performed with immunoSEQ multiplex PCR; in TCRdb, only in-frame clones are kept and a portion is missing. The table lists 450,000 to 500,000 clones, approximately 78% of them singletons, with more than 10% in the top ten. The data are from a study of shared clonotypes between healthy human individuals. Overall study: The study enrolled a couple of women and a few men aged 18 to 49.

Unsorted samples relied on about 90 million PBMCs, which served as the source of genomic DNA. This TCR came from a woman aged 40-49 years in good health. Some clones in this sample may be carry-over from other donors' samples. The sample was PBMCs.

This CDR3 reads CASSQEDRREETQYF. DNA for the CDR3: TGCGCCAGCAGCCAAGAGGACAGGAGGGAAGAGACCCAGTACTTC. The chain combines TRBV4-1 with TRBJ2-5; possible D gene TRBD1, 7 bases. The germline gives CDR1 MGHRA, CDR2 YSYEKL. Trimming took 0 bases from V and 3 from J, leaving 11 bases between them. The CDR3 spans 15 residues.